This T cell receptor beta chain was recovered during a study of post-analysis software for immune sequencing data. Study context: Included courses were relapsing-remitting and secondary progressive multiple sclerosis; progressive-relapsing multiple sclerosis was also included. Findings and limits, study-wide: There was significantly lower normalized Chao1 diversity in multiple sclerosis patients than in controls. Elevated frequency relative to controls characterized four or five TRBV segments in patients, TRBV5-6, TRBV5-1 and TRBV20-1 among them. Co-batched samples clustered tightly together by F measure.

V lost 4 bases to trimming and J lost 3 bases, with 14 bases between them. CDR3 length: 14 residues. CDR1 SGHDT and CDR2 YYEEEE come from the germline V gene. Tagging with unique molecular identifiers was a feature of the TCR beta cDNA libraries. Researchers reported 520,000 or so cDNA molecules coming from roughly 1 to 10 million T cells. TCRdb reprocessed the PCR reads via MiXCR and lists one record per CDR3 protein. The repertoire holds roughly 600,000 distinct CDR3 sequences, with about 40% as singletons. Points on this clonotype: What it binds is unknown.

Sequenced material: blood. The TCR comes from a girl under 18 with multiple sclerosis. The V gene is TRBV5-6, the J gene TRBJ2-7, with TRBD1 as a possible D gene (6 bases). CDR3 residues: CASSTPTGRYEQYF. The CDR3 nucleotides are TGTGCCAGCAGCACGCCGACAGGCCGCTACGAGCAGTACTTC.